The clone carrying this T cell receptor (beta chain) has ten or more counts. The antigen is unknown. TCR cDNA was made by 5'RACE template switching, adding a universal primer site and UMIs. MiXCR, run by TCRdb on the 5' RACE reads, gives a single entry per CDR3 protein. The table has 170,000 or so distinct CDR3 sequences, 6.2% seen once. These data are taken from a study of T cells after yellow fever vaccination. Study-wide findings and caveats: Though it reached lower strength, the secondary response hit its peak faster, day 5 versus 15. Reappearing after the booster were most of the clones from primary vaccination (96% CD4, approximately 89% CD8).

Germline assignment: CDR1 KGHSH and CDR2 LQKENI. V lost 3 bases, J lost 5 bases, and 2 bases stayed unmatched. The CDR3 has 13 amino acids. This receptor was taken from a man between 18 and 35 years old who received the YFV17D yellow fever vaccine. This specimen consisted of CD4+ T cells sorted from PBMCs, obtained on the day of the first yellow fever vaccination. V and J are TRBV18 and TRBJ2-7, with 9 bases identical to TRBD1. DNA of the CDR3: TGTGCCAGCTCACCGGGACAGGGAAACGAGCAGTACGTC. Translated: CASSPGQGNEQYV.